This paragraph reports one TCR beta chain. Its antigen remains unidentified. The source of the sample is a study of shared clonotypes between healthy human individuals. Findings and limits, study-wide: Clonotypes not shared had lower generation probabilities than those common to all four donors.

The length of the CDR3 is 17 residues. TCRdb's table, derived via immunoSEQ multiplex PCR, lists solely in-frame clones and lacks some. This sample has around 690,000 clones, with about 90% found just once. The gene calls are TRBV21-1 and TRBJ2-2; TRBD1 is the table's D call, not checked against the DNA. TRBV21-1 is labeled a pseudogene. This receptor was identified in a man younger than 35 in good health. Some clones in this sample may be carry-over from other donors' samples. Sequencing input: memory CD8+ T cells from PBMCs. Subset of the sample: CD45RO+ cells pooled with CCR7-negative TemRA cells. The CDR3 sequence: CASSRIAGTTNTGELFF. CDR3 in DNA: TGTGCCAGCAGCAGAATAGCCGGGACAACGAACACCGGGGAGCTGTTTTTT.